What follows is one TCR beta chain and its context. Its target is unknown. The selected patients with pancreatic ductal adenocarcinoma had surgery but no neoadjuvant therapy. Sequencing used immunoSEQ multiplex PCR; TCRdb keeps in-frame clones, though not all of them. Of roughly 100,000 clones in the sample, roughly 95% are singletons; the top ten hold roughly 3.1%. The sample is drawn from a study of T cells in pancreatic ductal adenocarcinoma. Study-level points and caveats: The resected pancreatic cancer cohort was biased toward the minority with early-stage disease. Mean clonality was around 0.1 in tumors and roughly 0.066 in blood, not significantly different. Compared with tumor, blood showed more total productive templates and approximately 8-fold more clonotypes.

Between the trimmed V and J ends, which lost 3 bases and 2 bases, there was a span of 15 bases. Germline assignment: CDR1 SGHDT and CDR2 YYEEEE. This CDR3 has 15 amino acids. Sequencing was performed on PBMCs. This sequence was found in a human donor with pancreatic ductal adenocarcinoma. V and J are TRBV5-6 and TRBJ2-7; the D gene is possibly TRBD2 (5 bases). The CDR3 sequence: CASSSEGLTPYEQYF. The CDR3 DNA reads TGTGCCAGCAGCTCCGAGGGCCTAACCCCCTACGAGCAGTACTTC.